Given below is one T cell receptor beta chain in context. This table comes from immunoSEQ multiplex PCR, and its TCRdb copy is limited to in-frame clones, with some not included. Found here are approximately 35,000 clones, roughly 85% of them singletons; the top ten hold under 7.5%. The entry originates in a study of blood T cell repertoires in COVID-19. Study-wide background: Spain, Italy and the United States supplied samples that represented acute and convalescent COVID-19. The cDNA or gDNA used as material had been derived from T cells, B-cell-depleted T cells, or PBMCs.

The sequence came from a man aged 55 to 70 with active COVID-19. Sample: peripheral blood.

The CDR3, as DNA: TGTGCCAGCAGGCAGGGGTTTTCCTACGAGCAGTACTTC. This encodes CASRQGFSYEQYF. The gene calls are TRBV28 and TRBJ2-7; maybe TRBD1 (6 bases). Germline assignment: CDR1 MDHEN and CDR2 SYDVKM. This CDR3 is 13 amino acids long. With 6 bases removed from V and 1 base from J, the gap between germline ends came to 10 bases.